Following are 6 T cell receptor beta chains from one sample sequenced in a study of T-cell reconstitution after alpha-beta-depleted transplantation in children. Unique molecular identifiers were incorporated during preparation of the TCRbeta library. TCRdb re-derived calls from the PCR reads in MiXCR, one entry per CDR3 protein. The profile shows just under 250,000 distinct CDR3 sequences, roughly 25% of them singletons. The specimen was PBMCs, collected before TCRalphabeta/CD19-depleted stem cell transplant. Every receptor here comes from a girl aged 2-10 years with Fanconi anemia, due to receive a stem cell transplant.

V and J are TRBV7-9 and TRBJ2-2; D perhaps matches TRBD1 (6 bases). The CDR3 covers 13 residues. In germline, CDR1 is SEHNR, CDR2 FQNEAQ (reference sequence). Trimming took 5 bases from V and 5 from J, leaving 9 bases between them. The CDR3 here is CASSAGETGELFF. Here the CDR3 DNA reads TGTGCCAGCAGCGCAGGGGAGACCGGGGAGCTGTTTTTT. Variable domain in full (rest from reference TRBV7-9 and TRBJ2-2): DTGVSQNPRHKITKRGQNVTFRCDPISEHNRLYWYRQTLGQGPEFLTYFQNEAQLEKSRLLSDRFSAERPKGSFSTLEIQRTEQGDSAMYLCASSAGETGELFFGEGSRLTVL.

This clonotype was counted at least ten times. The chain uses TRBV29-1 and TRBJ2-7, with unresolved D. The ends were cut back, 6 bases at V and 4 bases at J, with 7 bases in the middle. Germline loops: CDR1 SQVTM, CDR2 ANQGSEA. The CDR3 contains 10 residues. This CDR3 reads CSVQTYEQYF. The CDR3, as DNA: TGCAGCGTCCAAACTTACGAGCAGTACTTC.

The table lists this clonotype with many counts. The chain links TRBV20-1 to TRBJ2-3; 12 bases map to TRBD2. Germline lookup yields CDR1 DFQATT and CDR2 SNEGSKA (reference sequence). V shed 3 bases and J 0 bases; nucleotides not matched to a gene: 7. This CDR3 has 17 amino acids. CDR3 protein: CSASPSGGVPSTDTQYF. The DNA for the CDR3 is TGCAGTGCTAGCCCTAGCGGGGGGGTCCCTAGCACAGATACGCAGTATTTT.

Ten or more counts support this clonotype. The chain employs TRBV5-1 and TRBJ2-2; D possibly corresponds to TRBD2 (6 bases). CDR1 is SGHRS, CDR2 YFSETQ, per germline. The V and J ends lost 0 bases and 6 bases respectively, with 18 bases between them. The CDR3 runs to 17 residues. The CDR3 DNA reads as TGCGCCAGCAGCTTGGACGCTGGCGGGATCGATCCCGGGGAGCTGTTTTTT. It specifies CASSLDAGGIDPGELFF.

Details on this clonotype: The junction and the germline gene differ at one end; a read error may be behind it. The chain links TRBV10-2 to TRBJ2-7, with TRBD2 identical over 9 bases. The CDR3 is made up of 9 amino acids. Germline assignment: CDR1 WSHSY and CDR2 SAAADI. The CDR3 sequence is CAISSGTRF. The CDR3 coding sequence is TGCGCCATCTCTAGCGGGACTCGCTTC.

Many counts were recorded for this clonotype. The chain carries TRBV7-6 and TRBJ2-5, with D possibly matching TRBD2 (6 bases). Germline-derived CDR1 and CDR2 are SGHVS and FNYEAQ. The CDR3 runs 17 residues. Trimming cost V 1 base and J 5 bases, with 20 bases left between them. The CDR3 DNA sequence: TGTGCCAGCAGCTTAGGGCTAGCGAGAGTAATGGGGGAGACCCAGTACTTC. Protein product: CASSLGLARVMGETQYF.